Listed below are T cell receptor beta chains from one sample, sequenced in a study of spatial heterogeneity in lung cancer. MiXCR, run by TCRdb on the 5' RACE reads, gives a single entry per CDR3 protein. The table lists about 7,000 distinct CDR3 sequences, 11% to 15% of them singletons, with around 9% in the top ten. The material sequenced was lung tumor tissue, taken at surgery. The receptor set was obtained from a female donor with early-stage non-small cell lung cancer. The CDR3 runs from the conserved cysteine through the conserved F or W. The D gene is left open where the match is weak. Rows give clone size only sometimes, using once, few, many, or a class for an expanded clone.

CDR3nt: TGCGCCAGCAGCCAAGGCCGACAGGAAACGCAGTATTTT
CDR3aa: CASSQGRQETQYF
abundance: many
j_gene: TRBJ2-3
d_gene: .
v_gene: TRBV4-3

CDR3nt: TGTGCCAGCAGCCAAGGTAGAGGGGCGGTCGAGCAGTTCTTC
CDR3aa: CASSQGRGAVEQFF
abundance: medium-sized
j_gene: TRBJ2-1
d_gene: .
v_gene: TRBV3-1

CDR3nt: TGTGCCAGCAGCCCTCCTCTAGCGGGGGCATACAATGAGCAGTTCTTC
CDR3aa: CASSPPLAGAYNEQFF
abundance: many
j_gene: TRBJ2-1
d_gene: TRBD2
v_gene: TRBV7-9

CDR3nt: TGTGCCAGCAGGGGCCTAGGCTTCGTGGACCTCAATGAGCAGTTCTTC
CDR3aa: CASRGLGFVDLNEQFF
abundance: many
j_gene: TRBJ2-1
d_gene: .
v_gene: TRBV27

CDR3nt: TGTGCCAGCAGTTTCTCCGGGACTAGCGGGGGGGCGTTTCTGTTC
CDR3aa: CASSFSGTSGGAFLF
abundance: medium-sized
j_gene: TRBJ2-7
d_gene: TRBD2
v_gene: TRBV12-3/TRBV12-4

CDR3nt: TGTGCCAGCAGTGCCGACAGGTTTCCCTACGAGCAGTACTTC
CDR3aa: CASSADRFPYEQYF
abundance: many
j_gene: TRBJ2-7
d_gene: .
v_gene: TRBV6-5

CDR3nt: TGTGCCACCAGTGACGGAGCCCCTAATGAAAAACTGTTTTTT
CDR3aa: CATSDGAPNEKLFF
abundance: many
j_gene: TRBJ1-4
d_gene: .
v_gene: TRBV24-1

CDR3nt: TGTGCCAGCAGTGAAGACCGGAGGTTCACAGATACGCAGTATTTT
CDR3aa: CASSEDRRFTDTQYF
abundance: medium-sized
j_gene: TRBJ2-3
d_gene: .
v_gene: TRBV2

CDR3nt: TGTGCCAGCAGCTTAAACAGGAGAGCAGGAGATACGCAGTATTTT
CDR3aa: CASSLNRRAGDTQYF
abundance: many
j_gene: TRBJ2-3
d_gene: .
v_gene: TRBV5-4

CDR3nt: TGTGCCAGCAGCCCCCCAGTTAACCCTTACAATGAGCAGTTCTTC
CDR3aa: CASSPPVNPYNEQFF
abundance: many
j_gene: TRBJ2-1
d_gene: .
v_gene: TRBV3-1

CDR3nt: TGTGCCAGCAGTTACTCGATAGATACGCAGTATTTT
CDR3aa: CASSYSIDTQYF
abundance: medium-sized
j_gene: TRBJ2-3
d_gene: .
v_gene: TRBV6-6

CDR3nt: TGTGCCAGCAGGGGGAGTCTGGATACGCAGTATTTT
CDR3aa: CASRGSLDTQYF
abundance: many
j_gene: TRBJ2-3
d_gene: .
v_gene: TRBV6-2/TRBV6-3

CDR3nt: TGTGCCAGCGGGGGTCGGCACTGGTATAGCAATCAGCCCCAGCATTTT
CDR3aa: CASGGRHWYSNQPQHF
abundance: many
j_gene: TRBJ1-5
d_gene: .
v_gene: TRBV6-2/TRBV6-3

CDR3nt: TGTGCCAGCAGCTACTTCAAGGACAGGTCGACCGGGGAGCTGTTTTTT
CDR3aa: CASSYFKDRSTGELFF
abundance: medium-sized
j_gene: TRBJ2-2
d_gene: TRBD1
v_gene: TRBV7-9

CDR3nt: TGCAGTGCTAGCTCAGGGGGGGGCAATGAGCAGTTCTTC
CDR3aa: CSASSGGGNEQFF
abundance: medium-sized
j_gene: TRBJ2-1
d_gene: .
v_gene: TRBV20-1

CDR3nt: TGTGCCAGCAGCTTAGCCGATTGGGAGACCCAGTACTTC
CDR3aa: CASSLADWETQYF
abundance: many
j_gene: TRBJ2-5
d_gene: .
v_gene: TRBV7-2

CDR3nt: TGCAGTGCTATTCTAGCGGGGGGTTTGGAGACCCAGTACTTC
CDR3aa: CSAILAGGLETQYF
abundance: many
j_gene: TRBJ2-5
d_gene: TRBD2
v_gene: TRBV20-1

CDR3nt: TGTGCCTGGAGTGTTAGGGCTTCTAGCAATCAGCCCCAGCATTTT
CDR3aa: CAWSVRASSNQPQHF
abundance: medium-sized
j_gene: TRBJ1-5
d_gene: .
v_gene: TRBV30

CDR3nt: TGTGCCAGCAGTTTCCTCCGGGGTAGCGAGCAGTACTTC
CDR3aa: CASSFLRGSEQYF
abundance: many
j_gene: TRBJ2-7
d_gene: .
v_gene: TRBV28

CDR3nt: TGTGCCAGCAGCGGGCAAGGACAGGTCAATGAGCAGTTCTTC
CDR3aa: CASSGQGQVNEQFF
abundance: many
j_gene: TRBJ2-1
d_gene: TRBD1
v_gene: TRBV2

CDR3nt: TGTGCCAGCAGCTTAGGCCGACGTAATGAGCAGTTCTTC
CDR3aa: CASSLGRRNEQFF
abundance: many
j_gene: TRBJ2-1
d_gene: .
v_gene: TRBV7-8

CDR3nt: TGTGCCAGCAGCTTCAGGGACAACTCCTACAATGAGCAGTTCTTC
CDR3aa: CASSFRDNSYNEQFF
abundance: many
j_gene: TRBJ2-1
d_gene: .
v_gene: TRBV13

CDR3nt: TGTGCCAGCGGAGTGGTTTTTAATGGCTACACCTTC
CDR3aa: CASGVVFNGYTF
abundance: medium-sized
j_gene: TRBJ1-2
d_gene: .
v_gene: TRBV28

CDR3nt: TGTGCCAGCAGTTTAGGGGGGACCTATGGCTACACCTTC
CDR3aa: CASSLGGTYGYTF
abundance: many
j_gene: TRBJ1-2
d_gene: .
v_gene: TRBV6-5

CDR3nt: TGTGCCAGCAGCCAAGAGTCTAGCGGGACCTCAGATACGCAGTATTTT
CDR3aa: CASSQESSGTSDTQYF
abundance: few
j_gene: TRBJ2-3
d_gene: TRBD2
v_gene: TRBV3-1

CDR3nt: TGCGCCAGCAGCTACACAGGGGACGCTAACTATGGCTACTCCTTC
CDR3aa: CASSYTGDANYGYSF
abundance: .
j_gene: TRBJ1-2
d_gene: TRBD1
v_gene: TRBV4-1

CDR3nt: TGTGCCATCGCGGCATCTAGCGAATCACCCCTCCACTTT
CDR3aa: CAIAASSESPLHF
abundance: medium-sized
j_gene: TRBJ1-6
d_gene: .
v_gene: TRBV6-6

CDR3nt: TGTGCCAGCAGTCGCGGGGGACGCTACGAGCAGTACTTC
CDR3aa: CASSRGGRYEQYF
abundance: medium-sized
j_gene: TRBJ2-7
d_gene: TRBD2
v_gene: TRBV3-1

CDR3nt: TGTGCCAGCAGCCAGGCGTGGGGGACAGGGGTCAATGAGCAGTTCTTC
CDR3aa: CASSQAWGTGVNEQFF
abundance: medium-sized
j_gene: TRBJ2-1
d_gene: TRBD1
v_gene: TRBV14

CDR3nt: TGCAGTGCTAGAGGGGTTCAGGACTACGAGCAGTACTTC
CDR3aa: CSARGVQDYEQYF
abundance: medium-sized
j_gene: TRBJ2-7
d_gene: .
v_gene: TRBV20-1

CDR3nt: TGTGCCAGCAGCCCGTGGGACAGGTTTTCACCCCTCCACTTT
CDR3aa: CASSPWDRFSPLHF
abundance: .
j_gene: TRBJ1-6
d_gene: TRBD1
v_gene: TRBV13

CDR3nt: TGTGCCAGTTCCTACTACAGTCAGCCCCAGCATTTT
CDR3aa: CASSYYSQPQHF
abundance: many
j_gene: TRBJ1-5
d_gene: .
v_gene: TRBV19

CDR3nt: TGTGCCAGCAGACCCAGGGTTGACACCGGGGAGCTGTTTTTT
CDR3aa: CASRPRVDTGELFF
abundance: medium-sized
j_gene: TRBJ2-2
d_gene: .
v_gene: TRBV2

CDR3nt: TGCAGTGCTTTAAGCGGGGGTCGGGGTACGCAGTATTTT
CDR3aa: CSALSGGRGTQYF
abundance: many
j_gene: TRBJ2-3
d_gene: TRBD2
v_gene: TRBV20-1

CDR3nt: TGCAGTGCTAGTGTATCCGATCGATGGAGGCTAAAGGTCACAGATACGCAGTATTTT
CDR3aa: CSASVSDRWRLKVTDTQYF
abundance: many
j_gene: TRBJ2-3
d_gene: .
v_gene: TRBV20-1

CDR3nt: TGTGCCAGCAGCTTATCTGGGTATGAGCAGTTCTTC
CDR3aa: CASSLSGYEQFF
abundance: many
j_gene: TRBJ2-1
d_gene: .
v_gene: TRBV5-6

CDR3nt: TGTGCCAGCATGGATAGGTCCGCAACTAATGAAAAACTGTTTTTT
CDR3aa: CASMDRSATNEKLFF
abundance: .
j_gene: TRBJ1-4
d_gene: .
v_gene: TRBV6-1

CDR3nt: TGTGCCAGCAGCTTAGTTTCAGCCCGGGGAAATACGCAGTATTTT
CDR3aa: CASSLVSARGNTQYF
abundance: medium-sized
j_gene: TRBJ2-3
d_gene: .
v_gene: TRBV7-8

CDR3nt: TGTGCCAGCAGCCAAGAGAGGAGCTTCTATGGCTACACCTTC
CDR3aa: CASSQERSFYGYTF
abundance: many
j_gene: TRBJ1-2
d_gene: .
v_gene: TRBV14

CDR3nt: TGCGCCAGCAGCCGGGACAGGGGCCGGTTGTTCTTC
CDR3aa: CASSRDRGRLFF
abundance: medium-sized
j_gene: TRBJ2-1
d_gene: TRBD1
v_gene: TRBV5-1

CDR3nt: TGCGCCAGCAGCTGGGACAGGGGGGCAGATACGCAGTATTTT
CDR3aa: CASSWDRGADTQYF
abundance: many
j_gene: TRBJ2-3
d_gene: TRBD1
v_gene: TRBV5-1